The entry below gives a single T cell receptor beta chain sequence along with its context. Its antigen is undetermined. This record comes from a study of PD-1 blockade in classical Hodgkin lymphoma. Across the study: Every 2 weeks, patients had 3 mg/kg nivolumab intravenously.

Study findings and constraints: TCR diversity at baseline was reported to be reduced in newly diagnosed patients relative to healthy donors. Causes of the repertoire differences remain undefined, possibly disease activity or prior therapy.

Germline CDR1 is LGHNT and CDR2 is FRNRAP. The V and J ends lost 6 bases and 1 base respectively, with 12 bases between them. The CDR3 covers 14 residues. Produced via immunoSEQ multiplex PCR; TCRdb's table is partial and in-frame only. This table holds some 110,000 clones, approximately 89% found once. Regarding time point: cycle 4 day 1 (C4D1), after 6 weeks of nivolumab. Patients all relapsed after autologous stem cell transplantation, and there was variation in brentuximab vedotin exposure. Complete response, partial response or progressive disease was each patient's best response. The TCR comes from a human donor with classical Hodgkin lymphoma. The material was peripheral blood mononuclear cells (PBMCs), obtained before the fourth cycle of nivolumab. The chain carries TRBV12-5 and TRBJ1-1; D is undetermined. This CDR3 reads CASGPGGQNTEAFF. DNA of the CDR3: TGTGCTAGTGGCCCGGGAGGCCAGAACACTGAAGCTTTCTTT.